The 14 T cell receptor beta chains below come from one sample, sequenced in a study of somatic mutations in cytotoxic T cells in rheumatoid arthritis. Generated by immunoSEQ multiplex PCR, the TCRdb table keeps only in-frame clones and is missing some. The sample lists 2,500 to 3,500 clones, about nine tenths occurring once. Material for sequencing was CD8+ T cells sorted from blood. Source of these receptors: a woman in her sixties with rheumatoid arthritis.

The chain employs TRBV27 and TRBJ1-1, with TRBD1 as a possible D gene (6 bases). The CDR3 spans 11 residues. Germline loops: CDR1 MNHEY, CDR2 SMNVEV (reference sequence). The V end was cut by 10 bases, the J end by 7 bases, with 13 bases between. CDR3 residues: CATRGGLEAFF. In DNA, the CDR3 is TGTGCCACCAGAGGGGGTCTTGAAGCTTTCTTT.

This chain connects TRBV5-6 to TRBJ2-3; D is unclear. This CDR3 is 13 amino acids long. V shed 1 base and J shed 1 base, with 4 bases lying between them. Germline loops: CDR1 SGHDT, CDR2 YYEEEE. The CDR3 coding sequence is TGTGCCAGCAGCTTGTTAGGCACAGATACGCAGTATTTT. Its protein product is CASSLLGTDTQYF.

This chain uses TRBV9 with TRBJ2-2; 7 bases align to TRBD2. After removal of 0 bases from V and 5 bases from J, the junction contained 19 bases not matched to a gene. In germline, CDR1 is SGDLS, CDR2 YYNGEE. The CDR3 consists of 20 residues. The CDR3 region is CASSVEPSGVRTGRTGELFF. The CDR3 region has the DNA TGTGCCAGCAGCGTAGAACCGAGCGGGGTCCGAACGGGGAGGACCGGGGAGCTGTTTTTT.

The V and J genes are TRBV7-9 and TRBJ2-7, with TRBD1 matching 7 bases. The V gene's germline CDR1 is SEHNR and CDR2 FQNEAQ (reference sequence). The CDR3 is made up of 16 amino acids. V trimming: 4 bases; J trimming: 1 base; junction bases outside the gene matches: 10. The CDR3: CASSSTRDSQSYEQYF. CDR3 sequence (DNA): TGTGCCAGCAGCTCCACCCGGGACAGCCAATCCTACGAGCAGTACTTC.

DNA for the CDR3: TGTGCCACCACCAGCGGGTCGCTTAGGCGGGAGCAGTACTTC. This encodes CATTSGSLRREQYF. The V gene is TRBV10-3, the J gene TRBJ2-7; D may be TRBD2 (6 bases). V was shortened by 10 bases and J by 7 bases, with 23 bases between the two germline ends. Germline CDR1 reads ENHRY; CDR2 reads SYGVKD. There are 14 residues in the CDR3.

V and J are TRBV28 and TRBJ2-7, with 9 bases matching TRBD2. Germline CDR1 MDHEN, CDR2 SYDVKM. The CDR3 has 15 amino acids. V shed 1 base, J shed 2 bases, and the junction held 3 bases outside the gene matches. CDR3 sequence reads: CASSLSLAGPYEQYF. DNA of the CDR3: TGTGCCAGCAGTTTATCCCTAGCGGGGCCCTACGAGCAGTACTTC.

The CDR3 sequence is CAWSDSDETSGSSQYSPTDTQYF. The CDR3, as DNA: TGTGCCTGGAGTGATTCGGACGAGACTAGCGGGAGTAGCCAATACTCACCCACAGATACGCAGTATTTT. The chain is built from TRBV30 and TRBJ2-3, with TRBD2 identical over 12 bases. V was clipped by 1 base and J by 2 bases; unmatched bases: 25. Germline values: CDR1 GTSNPN, CDR2 SVGIG (reference sequence). The CDR3 has 23 amino acids. The entire variable domain, with the rest obtained from reference TRBV30 and TRBJ2-3, is as follows: SQTIHQWPATLVQPVGSPLSLECTVEGTSNPNLYWYRQAAGRGLQLLFYSVGIGQISSEVPQNLSASRPQDRQFILSSKKLLLSDSGFYLCAWSDSDETSGSSQYSPTDTQYFGPGTRLTVL.

The rearrangement uses TRBV2 and TRBJ2-5; 8 bases map to TRBD1. Germline V gene lookup returns CDR1 SNHLY and CDR2 FYNNEI. V lost 3 bases, J lost 5 bases, and 5 bases stayed unmatched. The CDR3 has 14 amino acids. In DNA form, the CDR3 reads TGTGCCAGCAGTGAGGACAGGGTCGGCGAGACCCAGTACTTC. Amino acids: CASSEDRVGETQYF.

The chain has TRBV19 and TRBJ2-1; TRBD2 matches 7 bases. The V segment lost 6 bases and the J segment 8 bases; nucleotides outside the gene matches: 7. This CDR3 region has 13 residues. CDR1 is LNHDA and CDR2 is SQIVND in the germline V gene (reference sequence). The CDR3 DNA reads as TGTGCCAGTAGAACAGCGGGACTCCATGAGCAGTTCTTC. It translates to CASRTAGLHEQFF.

Only a few counts were recorded for this clone. J is TRBJ2-1 and V is TRBV6-5, with 11 bases matching TRBD1. The junction had 3 bases not matched to a gene; V was cut back by 2 bases and J by 9 bases. This CDR3 has 14 amino acids. Germline loops: CDR1 MNHEY, CDR2 SVGAGI. CDR3 bases: TGTGCCAGCAGTTACACCGGGACAGGGGGTGAGCAGTTCTTC. This sequence encodes CASSYTGTGGEQFF.

This chain uses TRBV27 with TRBJ1-2, with 9 bases fitting TRBD1. The CDR3 runs to 16 residues. V shed 8 bases, J shed 8 bases, and the junction held 18 bases outside the gene matches. Germline V gene data show CDR1 as MNHEY and CDR2 as SMNVEV (reference sequence). The CDR3 protein is CASGRAPGQGIRGYTF. The CDR3 nucleotides are TGTGCCAGCGGTCGGGCTCCGGGACAGGGAATTAGGGGCTACACCTTC.

This rearrangement joins TRBV4-1 to TRBJ1-2; 7 bases agree with TRBD1. There are 14 residues in the CDR3. The germline V gene has CDR1 MGHRA and CDR2 YSYEKL. Trimming at V came to 3 bases and at J to 3 bases, leaving 4 bases not matched to a gene. The CDR3 coding sequence is TGCGCCAGCAGCCATACCGGGACAGACTATGGCTACACCTTC. This translates into CASSHTGTDYGYTF.

The chain is built from TRBV7-9 and TRBJ1-2, with a possible D match to TRBD1 (6 bases). Germline loops: CDR1 SEHNR, CDR2 FQNEAQ (reference sequence). V was pared by 5 bases and J by 5 bases, with 12 bases between. CDR3 length: 13 residues. The CDR3 nucleotides read TGTGCCAGCAGCCCGGGACACCGATATGGCTACACCTTC. Amino acid sequence: CASSPGHRYGYTF.

This chain joins TRBV18 and TRBJ2-1, with 9 bases fitting TRBD2. Germline-derived CDR1 and CDR2 are KGHSH and LQKENI. Trimming cost V 2 bases and J 0 bases; bases outside gene matches: 8. This CDR3 comprises 18 residues. The CDR3 DNA follows: TGTGCCAGCTCACCAATGGGCGGCGGGAGGGCCTCCTACAATGAGCAGTTCTTC. Translated, it gives CASSPMGGGRASYNEQFF.